A single sample gave rise to the 2 T cell receptor beta chains below, sequenced in a study of post-analysis software for immune sequencing data. Broader study findings: Among roughly five TRBV segments more frequent in patients than controls were TRBV5-6, TRBV5-1 and TRBV20-1.

For these TCRs, the target antigens are not known. The TCR beta cDNA libraries contained unique molecular identifiers. A single record per CDR3 protein comes from TCRdb applying MiXCR to the PCR reads. This table holds about 430,000 distinct CDR3 sequences, roughly 40% found once. The sample consisted of blood. The receptors originated from a girl aged 2-10 years with multiple sclerosis.

This chain uses TRBV29-1 with TRBJ2-1; 7 bases are a match to TRBD2. V lost 3 bases and J lost 2; bases outside the gene matches: 4. Germline CDR1 reads SQVTM; CDR2 reads ANQGSEA. The CDR3 is 14 residues long. The CDR3 sequence: CSVEGGATYNEQFF. The CDR3, as DNA: TGCAGCGTTGAGGGAGGGGCAACCTACAATGAGCAGTTCTTC.

The chain carries TRBV24-1 and TRBJ2-1; possibly TRBD2 for D (5 bases). The CDR3 covers 11 residues. The germline V gene has CDR1 KGHDR and CDR2 SFDVKD. The V end was cut by 4 bases, the J end by 8 bases, with 5 bases between. CDR3 sequence reads: CATSDGDEQFF. DNA for the CDR3: TGTGCCACCAGTGACGGGGATGAGCAGTTCTTC.